One and the same sample provided the 25 T cell receptor beta chains below, sequenced in a study of T cell responses to AZD1222 COVID-19 vaccine (dated by TCRdb to the early 2020s). The sample's time point label, in plain terms: baseline before first vaccination. Libraries were constructed by the immunoSEQ multiplex PCR assay. Imported from immuneACCESS, the table was reduced by TCRdb to in-frame sequences with V and J called. These copies leave out some clones; in studies compared against another copy, an unresolved V gene accounts for under half, and the cause of the remainder is not known. This sample gives around 91,000 clones in total; roughly 88% of them show up just once. The ten top clones hold around 21% of the sample. Sequences were derived from peripheral blood, sampled on day 0 of AZD1222 vaccination. The receptors were gathered from an adult in good health.

This clone occurred a few times. The chain employs TRBV7-3 and TRBJ1-1; 8 positions agree with TRBD1. CDR3 length equals 14 residues. Losses at the gene ends were 4 bases for V and 4 bases for J; bases not matched to a gene: 5. The germline V gene encodes CDR1 SGHTA and CDR2 FQGTGA. The CDR3: CASSSGTGPTEAFF. The CDR3 DNA is TGTGCCAGCAGCTCCGGGACAGGCCCCACTGAAGCTTTCTTT.

The chain carries TRBV5-4 and TRBJ1-1, with a tentative D call TRBD1 (6 bases). Germline CDR1 reads SGHNT; CDR2 reads YYREEE (reference sequence). V dropped 3 bases and J dropped 5 bases, with 11 bases sitting between them. This CDR3 spans 13 amino acids. This CDR3 is CASSSTGGTEAFF. Written as DNA, the CDR3 is TGTGCCAGCAGCTCGACAGGAGGGACTGAAGCTTTCTTT.

The J gene is TRBJ1-1, the V gene TRBV7-3; D is possibly TRBD1 (6 bases). The V gene lost 3 bases and the J gene lost 1 base, with 12 bases spanning the gap. The germline gives CDR1 SGHTA, CDR2 FQGTGA. The CDR3 totals 15 residues. CDR3: CASSLGGQPNTEAFF. CDR3 DNA sequence: TGTGCCAGCAGCTTGGGGGGGCAACCGAACACTGAAGCTTTCTTT.

The rearrangement uses TRBV3-1 (or the pseudogene TRBV3-2) and TRBJ2-1, with TRBD2 matching 13 bases. CDR1 is LGHDT and CDR2 is YNNKEL in the germline V gene (reference sequence). The CDR3 sequence is 18 residues long. V gave up 3 bases and J gave up 3 bases; unmatched junction bases: 8. CDR3 coding DNA: TGTGCCAGCAGCCAGTTTACCGGACTAGCGGGAGTCTACAATGAGCAGTTCTTC. It is translated as CASSQFTGLAGVYNEQFF.

The V and J genes are TRBV3-1 (or the pseudogene TRBV3-2) and TRBJ1-2; no clear D gene. This CDR3 spans 13 amino acids. V was cut by 1 base and J by 3 bases, with 6 bases left in between. CDR1 LGHDT and CDR2 YNNKEL come from the germline V gene (reference sequence). The DNA for the CDR3 is TGTGCCAGCAGCCAAGGAGACCACTATGGCTACACCTTC. It codes for CASSQGDHYGYTF.

The gene calls are TRBV18 and TRBJ1-2, with a possible D match to TRBD1 (5 bases). V was cut by 3 bases and J by 3 bases, with 8 bases left in between. CDR3 length: 13 residues. Germline CDR1 is KGHSH and CDR2 is LQKENI. The CDR3 sequence is CASSPSRDYGYTF. DNA of the CDR3: TGTGCCAGCTCACCTTCCAGGGACTATGGCTACACCTTC. Complete variable domain (other parts from reference TRBV18 and TRBJ1-2): NAGVMQNPRHLVRRRGQEARLRCSPMKGHSHVYWYRQLPEEGLKFMVYLQKENIIDESGMPKERFSAEFPKEGPSILRIQQVVRGDSAAYFCASSPSRDYGYTFGSGTRLTVV.

The rearrangement uses TRBV28 and TRBJ1-4; TRBD1 matches at 9 bases. Per the germline V gene, CDR1 is MDHEN and CDR2 is SYDVKM. The length of the CDR3 is 16 residues. Trimming at V came to 6 bases and at J to 0 bases, leaving 5 bases not matched to a gene. The CDR3, as DNA: TGTGCCAGCAGCTCACAGGGGGCTGCAACTAATGAAAAACTGTTTTTT. It codes for CASSSQGAATNEKLFF.

The rearrangement joins TRBV6-5 to TRBJ2-5; 7 bases line up with TRBD1. The CDR3 sequence is 15 residues long. V was pared by 5 bases and J by 1 base, with 7 bases of the junction left unmatched. CDR1 is MNHEY, CDR2 SVGAGI, per germline. CDR3 in DNA: TGTGCCAGCAGTCCCCTCGGGACAGCCCAAGAGACCCAGTACTTC. This codes for CASSPLGTAQETQYF.

CDR3 residues: CASSPPGQARTNTEAFF. The CDR3 region has the DNA TGTGCCAGCTCACCACCCGGACAGGCCCGCACGAACACTGAAGCTTTCTTT. The genes are TRBV18 and TRBJ1-1; 7 positions match TRBD1. The V gene's germline CDR1 is KGHSH and CDR2 LQKENI. V lost 0 bases to trimming and J lost 1 base; unmatched junction nucleotides: 8. CDR3 size: 17 residues.

The chain employs TRBV6-5 and TRBJ2-2; no reliable D call. The V end lost 6 bases, the J end lost 5 bases, and 10 bases lay between the germline ends. Germline V lookup: CDR1 MNHEY, CDR2 SVGAGI. This CDR3 is built from 13 residues. In DNA form, the CDR3 reads TGTGCCAGCAGATTAGACCTTACCGGGGAGCTGTTTTTT. This encodes CASRLDLTGELFF.

The gene calls are TRBV19 and TRBJ2-5; D perhaps matches TRBD1 (5 bases). In germline, CDR1 is LNHDA, CDR2 SQIVND (reference sequence). Trimming left V 5 bases short and J 2 bases short, with 9 bases between. The CDR3 totals 13 residues. CDR3 residues: CASSGAVQETQYF. The CDR3 coding sequence is TGTGCCAGTAGTGGGGCAGTACAAGAGACCCAGTACTTC.

J is TRBJ1-6 and V is TRBV4-1; D is ambiguous. The CDR3 extends over 17 amino acids. V lost 0 bases, J lost 4 bases, and 13 bases lay in between. Germline values: CDR1 MGHRA, CDR2 YSYEKL. CDR3 in DNA: TGCGCCAGCAGCCAAGATATACGGGCGGGGTATAATTCACCCCTCCACTTT. This encodes CASSQDIRAGYNSPLHF.

V and J are TRBV4-3 and TRBJ2-2; 7 bases map to TRBD2. Trimming removed 0 bases from V and 4 bases from J; junction bases left unmatched: 8. This CDR3 has 17 amino acids. Germline V gene sequence: CDR1 LGHNA, CDR2 YSLEER. CDR3 nucleotide sequence: TGCGCCAGCAGCCAAGAGGCGGCCGGGGGGTTCACCGGGGAGCTGTTTTTT. Protein sequence: CASSQEAAGGFTGELFF.

The J gene is TRBJ2-2, the V gene TRBV10-3; D is uncertain. V lost 0 bases, J lost 0 bases, and 8 bases lay in between. The CDR3 covers 16 residues. The germline CDR1 and CDR2 sequences are ENHRY and SYGVKD. CDR3 in amino acids: CAISESLGANTGELFF. Here the CDR3 DNA reads TGTGCCATCAGTGAGTCGCTCGGAGCGAACACCGGGGAGCTGTTTTTT.

This clone was counted a single time. Other DNA sequences in the sample encode the same CDR3. CDR3 DNA sequence: TGTGCCAGCAGTTCGGGACTGGCGGGCACAGATACGCAGTATTTT. It encodes CASSSGLAGTDTQYF. The chain joins TRBV27 to TRBJ2-3, with a weak D call TRBD2 (6 bases). V shed 4 bases and J shed 1 base, with 12 bases lying between them. CDR3 length: 15 residues. The germline V gene encodes CDR1 MNHEY and CDR2 SMNVEV (reference sequence).

The chain has TRBV28 and TRBJ1-1, with D perhaps matching TRBD1 (5 bases). The germline gives CDR1 MDHEN, CDR2 SYDVKM. Trimming pared 4 bases from V and 7 bases from J, leaving 13 bases between. The CDR3 contains 13 residues. CDR3 nucleotide sequence: TGTGCCAGCAGTTGGGGGACGGCACGTGAAGCTTTCTTT. This encodes CASSWGTAREAFF. The complete variable domain, with remaining parts taken from reference TRBV28 and TRBJ1-1, reads DVKVTQSSRYLVKRTGEKVFLECVQDMDHENMFWYRQDPGLGLRLIYFSYDVKMKEKGDIPEGYSVSREKKERFSLILESASTNQTSMYLCASSWGTAREAFFGQGTRLTVV.

This chain links TRBV6-2 or TRBV6-3 with TRBJ2-7, with D uncertain. The germline gives CDR1 MNHEY, CDR2 SVGEGT. V gave up 6 bases and J gave up 2 bases, with 20 bases separating them. The CDR3 runs 16 residues. CDR3 in amino acids: CASSIISTDLPYEQYF. The CDR3 DNA sequence: TGTGCCAGCAGCATCATTTCGACGGATTTACCCTACGAGCAGTACTTC.

The rearrangement links TRBV6-1 to TRBJ2-7; D is perhaps TRBD1 or TRBD2 (5 bases each). The CDR3 has 14 amino acids. V lost 1 base and J lost 3, with 10 bases in between. Germline loops: CDR1 MNHNS, CDR2 SASEGT. The CDR3 region is CASSEEAGSYEQYF. CDR3 bases: TGTGCCAGCAGTGAAGAGGCAGGGAGCTACGAGCAGTACTTC.

V is TRBV7-2 and J is TRBJ2-1; 7 positions match TRBD2. Germline V gives CDR1 SGHTA, CDR2 FQGNSA. The ends lost 6 bases at V and 2 bases at J; junction bases unmatched: 7. The CDR3 has 15 amino acids. CDR3 bases: TGTGCCAGCAGACCCGGGACTAACACCTACAATGAGCAGTTCTTC. Amino acids: CASRPGTNTYNEQFF.

In nucleotides, the CDR3 is TGCGCCAGCAGCCAACAGGGGGCCGTTGCAGATACGCAGTATTTT. This translates into CASSQQGAVADTQYF. The V and J genes are TRBV5-1 and TRBJ2-3, with 9 nucleotides matching TRBD1. The CDR3 extends over 15 amino acids. Germline CDR1 SGHRS, CDR2 YFSETQ. V lost 4 bases, J lost 4 bases, and 7 bases stayed unmatched.

V is TRBV28 and J is TRBJ2-1, with D perhaps TRBD1 (5 bases). The germline CDR1 and CDR2 sequences are MDHEN and SYDVKM. This CDR3 comprises 14 residues. V gave up 7 bases and J gave up 3 bases, with 13 bases separating them. The CDR3 nucleotides read TGTGCCAGCACCGCGCCAGACAGCTACAATGAGCAGTTCTTC. Protein sequence: CASTAPDSYNEQFF.

The chain joins TRBV10-3 to TRBJ2-5; TRBD2 matches 11 bases. Germline V CDR1 and CDR2: ENHRY, SYGVKD. This CDR3 spans 16 amino acids. The V and J ends lost 4 bases and 3 bases, in that order; junction bases with no gene match: 7. The CDR3 reads CAISGKGSGREETQYF. In DNA, the CDR3 is TGTGCCATCAGTGGAAAGGGTAGCGGGAGGGAAGAGACCCAGTACTTC.

The chain employs TRBV3-1 (or the pseudogene TRBV3-2) and TRBJ1-1; TRBD1 is a possible D gene (6 bases). Germline values: CDR1 LGHDT, CDR2 YNNKEL (reference sequence). Trimming stripped 0 bases from V and 1 base from J, with 12 bases between. CDR3 length: 16 residues. In DNA, the CDR3 is TGTGCCAGCAGCCAAGATTGGGGCAGGGGGAACACTGAAGCTTTCTTT. Its translation is CASSQDWGRGNTEAFF.

J is TRBJ2-6 and V is TRBV6-5, with D unclear. Trimming took 11 bases from V and 4 from J, leaving 9 bases between them. The germline CDR1 and CDR2 sequences are MNHEY and SVGAGI. The CDR3 has 12 residues. CDR3 loop: CAGQTGANVLTF. As DNA, the CDR3 is TGTGCCGGCCAGACCGGGGCCAACGTCCTGACTTTC.

This clone was observed a few times. This rearrangement joins TRBV6-5 to TRBJ2-3, with TRBD2 matching over 7 bases. The CDR3 length is 15 residues. The V and J ends lost 0 bases and 5 bases, in that order; junction bases with no gene match: 5. Germline lookup yields CDR1 MNHEY and CDR2 SVGAGI. In DNA, the CDR3 is TGTGCCAGCAGTTACTCTGGCGGGAGAGGAGATACGCAGTATTTT. Protein: CASSYSGGRGDTQYF.